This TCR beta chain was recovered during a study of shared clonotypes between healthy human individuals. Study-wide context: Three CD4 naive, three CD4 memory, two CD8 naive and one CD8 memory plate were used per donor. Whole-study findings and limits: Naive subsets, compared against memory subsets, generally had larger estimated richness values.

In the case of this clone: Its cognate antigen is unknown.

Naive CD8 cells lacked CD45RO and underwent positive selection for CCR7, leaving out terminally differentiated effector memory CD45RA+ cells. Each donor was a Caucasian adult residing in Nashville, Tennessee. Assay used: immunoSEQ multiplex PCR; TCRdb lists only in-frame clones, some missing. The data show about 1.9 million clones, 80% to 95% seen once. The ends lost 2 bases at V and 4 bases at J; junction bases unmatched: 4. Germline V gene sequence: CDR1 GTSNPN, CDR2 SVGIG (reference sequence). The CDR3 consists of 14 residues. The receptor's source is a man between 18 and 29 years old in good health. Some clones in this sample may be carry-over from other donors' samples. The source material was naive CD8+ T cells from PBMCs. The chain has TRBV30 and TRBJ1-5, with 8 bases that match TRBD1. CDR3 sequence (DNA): TGTGCCTGGAGTCAGGACAGGGTAAATCAGCCCCAGCATTTT. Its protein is CAWSQDRVNQPQHF.